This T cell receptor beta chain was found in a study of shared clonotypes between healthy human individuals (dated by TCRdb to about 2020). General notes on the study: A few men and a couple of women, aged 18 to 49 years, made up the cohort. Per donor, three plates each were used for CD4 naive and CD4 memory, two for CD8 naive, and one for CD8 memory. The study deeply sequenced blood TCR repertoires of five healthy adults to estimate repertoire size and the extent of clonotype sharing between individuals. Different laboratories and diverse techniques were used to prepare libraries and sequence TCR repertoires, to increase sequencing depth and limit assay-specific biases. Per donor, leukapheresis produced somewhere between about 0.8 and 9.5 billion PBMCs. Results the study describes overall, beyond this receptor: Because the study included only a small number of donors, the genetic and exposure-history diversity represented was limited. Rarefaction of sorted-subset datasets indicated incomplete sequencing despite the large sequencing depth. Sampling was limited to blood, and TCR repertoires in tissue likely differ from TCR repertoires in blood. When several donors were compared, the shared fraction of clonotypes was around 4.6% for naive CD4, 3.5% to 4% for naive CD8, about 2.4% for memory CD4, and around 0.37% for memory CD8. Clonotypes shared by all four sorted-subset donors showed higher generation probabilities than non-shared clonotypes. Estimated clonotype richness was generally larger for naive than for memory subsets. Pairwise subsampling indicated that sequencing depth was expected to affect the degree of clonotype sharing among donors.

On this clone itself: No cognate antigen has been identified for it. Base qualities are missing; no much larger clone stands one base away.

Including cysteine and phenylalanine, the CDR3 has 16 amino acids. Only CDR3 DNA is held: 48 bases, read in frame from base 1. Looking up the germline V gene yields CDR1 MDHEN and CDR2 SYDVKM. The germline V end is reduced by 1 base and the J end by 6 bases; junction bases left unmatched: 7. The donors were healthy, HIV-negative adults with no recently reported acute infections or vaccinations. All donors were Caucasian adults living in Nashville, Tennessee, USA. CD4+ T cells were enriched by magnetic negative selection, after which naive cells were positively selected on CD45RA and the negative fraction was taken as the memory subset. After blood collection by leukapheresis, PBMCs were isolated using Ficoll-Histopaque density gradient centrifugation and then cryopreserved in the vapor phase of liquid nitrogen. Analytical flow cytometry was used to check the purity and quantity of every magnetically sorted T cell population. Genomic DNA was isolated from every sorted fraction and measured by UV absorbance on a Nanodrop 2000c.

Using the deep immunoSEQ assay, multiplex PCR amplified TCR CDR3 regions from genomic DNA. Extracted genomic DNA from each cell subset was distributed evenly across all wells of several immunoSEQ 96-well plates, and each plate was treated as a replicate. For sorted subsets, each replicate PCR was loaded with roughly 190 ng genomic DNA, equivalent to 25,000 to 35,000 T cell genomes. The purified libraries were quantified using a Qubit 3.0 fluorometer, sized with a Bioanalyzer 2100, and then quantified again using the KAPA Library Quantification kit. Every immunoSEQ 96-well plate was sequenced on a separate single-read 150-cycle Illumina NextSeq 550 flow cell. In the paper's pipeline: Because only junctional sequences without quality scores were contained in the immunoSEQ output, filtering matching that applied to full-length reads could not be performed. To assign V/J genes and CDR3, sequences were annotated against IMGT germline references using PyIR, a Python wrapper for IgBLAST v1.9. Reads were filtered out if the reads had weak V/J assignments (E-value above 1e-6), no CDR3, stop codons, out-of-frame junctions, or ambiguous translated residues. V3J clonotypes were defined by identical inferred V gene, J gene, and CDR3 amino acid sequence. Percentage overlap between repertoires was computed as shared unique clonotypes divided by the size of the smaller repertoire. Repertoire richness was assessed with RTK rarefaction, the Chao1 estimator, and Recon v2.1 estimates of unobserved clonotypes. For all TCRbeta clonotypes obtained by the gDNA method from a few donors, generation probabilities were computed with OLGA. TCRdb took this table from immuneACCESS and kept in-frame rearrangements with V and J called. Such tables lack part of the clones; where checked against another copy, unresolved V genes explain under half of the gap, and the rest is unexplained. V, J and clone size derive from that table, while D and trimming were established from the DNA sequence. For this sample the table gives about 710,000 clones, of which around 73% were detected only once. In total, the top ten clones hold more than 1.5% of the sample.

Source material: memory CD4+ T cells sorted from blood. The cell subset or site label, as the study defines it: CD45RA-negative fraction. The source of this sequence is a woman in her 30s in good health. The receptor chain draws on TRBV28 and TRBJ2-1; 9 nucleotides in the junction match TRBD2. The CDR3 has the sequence CASSLSGTSRRNEQFF. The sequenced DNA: TGTGCCAGCAGTTTATCAGGGACTAGCCGACGCAATGAGCAGTTCTTC.